A single sample is the source of the 16 T cell receptor beta chains below, sequenced in a study of blood T cell repertoires in COVID-19. This table comes from immunoSEQ multiplex PCR, and its TCRdb copy is limited to in-frame clones, with some not included. The data show a few hundred thousand clones, roughly nine tenths seen once. Sequencing was performed on PBMCs or T cells enriched from blood (not recorded which). Every receptor here comes from a woman between 50 and 59 years old in a cohort exposed to, infected with or recovered from COVID-19 (not recorded which).

V and J are TRBV7-2 and TRBJ1-1; TRBD1 is a possible D gene (6 bases). Trimming left V 3 bases short and J 5 bases short, with 16 bases between. The CDR3 has 15 amino acids. The germline V gene encodes CDR1 SGHTA and CDR2 FQGNSA. The CDR3 loop reads CASSFDRNRATEAFF. CDR3 nucleotides: TGTGCCAGCAGCTTTGACAGGAACAGGGCGACTGAAGCTTTCTTT.

This clone was recorded only once. This chain connects TRBV7-2 to TRBJ1-2; unclear D gene. From germline, CDR1 is SGHTA and CDR2 FQGNSA. This CDR3 region has 13 residues. The V end was cut by 1 base, the J end by 4 bases, with 7 bases between. CDR3 sequence: CASSLGQFYGYTF. As DNA, the CDR3 is TGTGCCAGCAGCTTAGGTCAGTTCTATGGCTACACCTTC.

The rearrangement joins TRBV9 to TRBJ2-7; perhaps TRBD1 as D (5 bases). Per germline, CDR1 SGDLS and CDR2 YYNGEE. This CDR3 is 14 amino acids long. Trimming cost V 0 bases and J 3 bases, with 10 bases left between them. The CDR3 reads CASSVGQGFYEQYF. The CDR3 bases are TGTGCCAGCAGCGTAGGGCAGGGTTTCTACGAGCAGTACTTC.

The chain's CDR3 is CASSLGGAPGYNEQFF. The CDR3 region has the DNA TGCGCCAGCAGCTTAGGGGGAGCGCCCGGTTACAATGAGCAGTTCTTC. This chain links TRBV5-1 with TRBJ2-1, with TRBD1 as a possible D gene (6 bases). V was pared by 2 bases and J by 4 bases, with 16 bases between. CDR1 is SGHRS, CDR2 YFSETQ, per germline. There are 16 residues in the CDR3.

The chain carries TRBV9 and TRBJ1-4; tentative D call: TRBD1 (6 bases). The V gene lost 4 bases and the J gene lost 5 bases, with 15 bases spanning the gap. The V gene's germline CDR1 is SGDLS and CDR2 YYNGEE. The CDR3 contains 15 residues. DNA of the CDR3: TGTGCCAGCAGCCCCCAGGGGAAGACCAATGAAAAACTGTTTTTT. It specifies CASSPQGKTNEKLFF.

The CDR3 region has the DNA TGTGCCAGCAGCTTAGTTGACAGGGGGGATCGGGAAGAGACCCAGTACTTC. It is translated as CASSLVDRGDREETQYF. The chain employs TRBV7-9 and TRBJ2-5; the match to TRBD1 covers 9 bases. Germline V lookup: CDR1 SEHNR, CDR2 FQNEAQ (reference sequence). The V and J ends lost 1 base and 3 bases, in that order; junction bases with no gene match: 9. This CDR3 comprises 17 residues. The full variable domain, with the rest looked up from reference TRBV7-9 and TRBJ2-5, is DTGVSQNPRHKITKRGQNVTFRCDPISEHNRLYWYRQTLGQGPEFLTYFQNEAQLEKSRLLSDRFSAERPKGSFSTLEIQRTEQGDSAMYLCASSLVDRGDREETQYFGPGTRLLVL.

This chain connects TRBV11-2 to TRBJ1-4, with TRBD1 matching over 7 bases. The CDR3 runs 17 residues. The germline CDR1 and CDR2 sequences are SGHAT and FQNNGV. J gave up 0 bases and V 4 bases, and 8 bases lay outside the gene matches. The CDR3 loop reads CASSSSRQGATNEKLFF. The DNA for the CDR3 is TGTGCCAGCAGCTCTTCCCGACAGGGTGCAACTAATGAAAAACTGTTTTTT.

V gene TRBV7-3 combines with J gene TRBJ1-2; weak D call: TRBD1 (5 bases). The CDR3 runs to 14 residues. The germline V and J ends were trimmed by 3 bases and 7 bases, with 15 bases remaining between them. Looked up from germline, CDR1 is SGHTA and CDR2 is FQGTGA. For the CDR3, the DNA is TGTGCCAGCAGCTTGACGTCGGGGGTGGGTGGCTACACCTTC. It codes for CASSLTSGVGGYTF.

The V gene is TRBV7-3, the J gene TRBJ1-1, with D tentatively TRBD1 (5 bases). Germline CDR1 and CDR2: SGHTA and FQGTGA. The CDR3 loop spans 16 amino acids. With 3 bases removed from V and 1 base from J, the gap between germline ends came to 15 bases. The CDR3 DNA is TGTGCCAGCAGCTTGGGGCCAAGGGTTAGGAACACTGAAGCTTTCTTT. This gives the protein CASSLGPRVRNTEAFF.

The chain combines TRBV20-1 with TRBJ2-1; no reliable D call. Germline V gene lookup returns CDR1 DFQATT and CDR2 SNEGSKA (reference sequence). With 3 bases removed from V and 0 bases from J, the gap between germline ends came to 12 bases. This CDR3 region has 15 residues. The CDR3 bases are TGCAGTGCTAGTCGATCCACATACTCCTACAATGAGCAGTTCTTC. This encodes CSASRSTYSYNEQFF.

CDR3 DNA: TGCGCCAGCAGTCCCTTCTGGGGGCCTTACACCGGGGAGCTGTTTTTT. Translation gives CASSPFWGPYTGELFF. The chain couples TRBV4-1 to TRBJ2-2, with D maybe TRBD1 (6 bases). Germline V CDR1 and CDR2: MGHRA, YSYEKL. CDR3 length: 16 residues. Between the trimmed V and J ends, which lost 6 bases and 3 bases, there was a span of 17 bases.

V usage is TRBV25-1 and J usage is TRBJ1-2; a weak D match, TRBD1 (6 bases). The CDR3 is made up of 12 amino acids. Trimming pared 6 bases from V and 8 bases from J, leaving 13 bases between. The germline V gene has CDR1 MGHDK and CDR2 SYGVNS. CDR3 in amino acids: CASRGAGDGYTF. Here the CDR3 DNA reads TGTGCCAGCAGGGGGGCAGGGGACGGCTACACCTTC.

This clone was recorded a few times. The chain has TRBV30 and TRBJ2-5; 7 bases are a match to TRBD2. Trimming took 4 bases from V and 5 from J; bases not matched to a gene: 13. The CDR3 covers 15 residues. CDR1 GTSNPN and CDR2 SVGIG come from the germline V gene (reference sequence). The CDR3 is CAWKIPRWGGETQYF. CDR3 nucleotides: TGTGCCTGGAAGATCCCCCGTTGGGGGGGTGAGACCCAGTACTTC.

This clone was picked up a small number of times. The V gene is TRBV28, the J gene TRBJ1-6, with D possibly matching TRBD1 (6 bases). There are 15 residues in the CDR3. Between the trimmed V and J ends, which lost 2 bases and 9 bases, there was a span of 14 bases. The germline CDR1 and CDR2 sequences are MDHEN and SYDVKM. This CDR3 reads CASSLIPRGGSPLHF. Here the CDR3 DNA reads TGTGCCAGCAGTTTAATACCCAGGGGTGGTTCACCCCTCCACTTT.

The chain combines TRBV5-1 with TRBJ2-3; 14 positions agree with TRBD2. The junction had 4 bases not matched to a gene; V was cut back by 4 bases and J by 6 bases. Germline CDR1 and CDR2: SGHRS and YFSETQ. The length of the CDR3 is 15 residues. As DNA, the CDR3 is TGCGCCAGCAGCCCGGGACTAGCGGGGGCCGATACGCAGTATTTT. This gives the protein CASSPGLAGADTQYF. The whole variable domain, filled in from reference TRBV5-1 and TRBJ2-3, reads KAGVTQTPRYLIKTRGQQVTLSCSPISGHRSVSWYQQTPGQGLQFLFEYFSETQRNKGNFPGRFSGRQFSNSRSEMNVSTLELGDSALYLCASSPGLAGADTQYFGPGTRLTVL.

This chain uses TRBV7-8 with TRBJ1-1; D unclear. The CDR3 length is 13 residues. V was pared by 1 base and J by 5 bases, with 8 bases between. From germline, CDR1 is SGHVS and CDR2 FQNEAQ. For the CDR3, the DNA is TGTGCCAGCAGCTTAGTAGGCAGGACTGAAGCTTTCTTT. Its translation: CASSLVGRTEAFF.